The 25 T cell receptor beta chains given below trace back to one sample, sequenced in a study of cytomegalovirus exposure and HLA in healthy donors (dated by TCRdb to the late 2010s). Libraries came from the immunoSEQ multiplex PCR assay. The multiplex PCR relied on a mix of 60 forward primers for TCR Vbeta segments and 13 reverse primers for TCR Jbeta segments. TCRdb limited this immuneACCESS table to in-frame rearrangements with V and J called. A share of clones is missing; checked studies link under half to unresolved V genes, and the rest is unexplained. Here the sample has approximately 200,000 clones; approximately 78% occur a single time. The ten top clones hold 6.5% of the sample. Material: PBMCs. Receptors were obtained from a woman in her forties or fifties in good health and CMV-seropositive.

The chain couples TRBV11-3 to TRBJ2-2, with a weak D call TRBD1 (7 bases). The CDR3 length is 16 residues. Germline CDR1 reads SGHNT; CDR2 reads YENEEA. Trimming removed 5 bases from V and 0 bases from J, with 13 bases in between. CDR3 region: CASSQGGGTNTGELFF. CDR3 DNA sequence: TGTGCCAGCAGCCAGGGGGGCGGAACGAACACCGGGGAGCTGTTTTTT.

This chain links TRBV5-1 with TRBJ2-5; 7 nucleotides agree with TRBD2. The CDR3 extends over 17 amino acids. V was clipped by 0 bases and J by 2 bases; unmatched bases: 10. CDR1 SGHRS and CDR2 YFSETQ come from the germline V gene. The CDR3 here is CASSLGPGGSGQETQYF. The CDR3 coding sequence is TGCGCCAGCAGCTTGGGCCCCGGGGGGAGCGGACAAGAGACCCAGTACTTC. Full variable domain (outside the CDR3, taken from reference TRBV5-1 and TRBJ2-5): KAGVTQTPRYLIKTRGQQVTLSCSPISGHRSVSWYQQTPGQGLQFLFEYFSETQRNKGNFPGRFSGRQFSNSRSEMNVSTLELGDSALYLCASSLGPGGSGQETQYFGPGTRLLVL.

This clone was observed once. Germline is not matched at one junction end, which may reflect a read error. The V gene is TRBV19, the J gene TRBJ2-6; possible D gene TRBD1, 6 bases. Germline CDR1 reads LNHDA; CDR2 reads SQIVND (reference sequence). The CDR3 runs to 14 residues. The CDR3 nucleotides read TGTGCCAGTAGTACAGGGGCTGGGGCCAACGGCCTGACTTTC. Protein sequence: CASSTGAGANGLTF.

This clone has a single count. The V gene is TRBV10-3, the J gene TRBJ1-2; 10 positions match TRBD1. Trimming at V came to 0 bases and at J to 4 bases, leaving 5 bases not matched to a gene. Per the germline V gene, CDR1 is ENHRY and CDR2 is SYGVKD. CDR3 size: 16 residues. The DNA for the CDR3 is TGTGCCATCAGTGAGTCGACCGGGACAGGGGCCTATGGCTACACCTTC. Its protein is CAISESTGTGAYGYTF.

The chain employs TRBV2 and TRBJ1-5; TRBD1 might be the D (5 bases). The CDR3 consists of 13 residues. From germline, CDR1 is SNHLY and CDR2 FYNNEI. Trimming removed 4 bases at V and 7 bases at J, with 11 bases between. The CDR3 region has the DNA TGTGCCAGCAGTGCAGGGCAACACCAGCCCCAGCATTTT. As protein: CASSAGQHQPQHF.

This chain connects TRBV5-1 to TRBJ2-5; 7 nucleotides align to TRBD1. Germline CDR1 SGHRS, CDR2 YFSETQ. Trimming cost V 2 bases and J 5 bases; bases outside gene matches: 6. The CDR3 loop spans 14 amino acids. The chain's CDR3 is CASSFGRGLETQYF. As DNA, the CDR3 is TGCGCCAGCAGCTTTGGCAGGGGGTTGGAGACCCAGTACTTC.

Concerning this clone: Relative to the germline gene, one junction end is altered; a read error may explain this. The J gene is TRBJ2-3, the V gene TRBV19; perhaps TRBD2 as D (6 bases). CDR3 length equals 16 residues. In germline, CDR1 is LNHDA, CDR2 SQIVND (reference sequence). CDR3 in DNA: TGTGCCAGTACTATAAGGAGTGGAGGGCCGGCAGATACGCAGTATTTT. Encoded protein: CASTIRSGGPADTQYF.

The count of this clone is one. The V and J genes are TRBV10-3 and TRBJ2-2, with 12 positions matching TRBD1. Per germline, CDR1 ENHRY and CDR2 SYGVKD. The CDR3 is made up of 16 amino acids. The ends lost 7 bases at V and 6 bases at J; junction bases unmatched: 9. CDR3 residues: CAITGTGGADAGELFF. The CDR3 DNA is TGTGCCATCACGGGGACAGGGGGCGCTGACGCCGGGGAGCTGTTTTTT.

Points on this clone: One junction end disagrees with the germline gene, perhaps due to a read error. This sequence joins TRBV7-9 and TRBJ2-1; D not resolved. CDR3 length equals 11 residues. The germline CDR1 and CDR2 sequences are SEHNR and FQNEAQ (reference sequence). The CDR3 sequence is CSSSFADEQFF. The CDR3 DNA reads as TGTTCCAGCAGCTTTGCGGATGAGCAGTTCTTC.

This sequence joins TRBV19 and TRBJ2-1; TRBD1 matches 8 bases. With V trimmed by 3 bases and J by 2 bases, 9 bases remained unmatched. CDR3 size: 17 residues. Germline V gene lookup returns CDR1 LNHDA and CDR2 SQIVND (reference sequence). CDR3 loop: CASSIPRQGNPYNEQFF. CDR3 sequence (DNA): TGTGCCAGTAGTATTCCCCGACAGGGGAACCCCTACAATGAGCAGTTCTTC.

This clone was picked up a small number of times. The rearrangement joins TRBV18 to TRBJ1-3; D perhaps matches TRBD1 (5 bases). This CDR3 is built from 14 residues. The V end lost 3 bases, the J end lost 0 bases, and 6 bases lay between the germline ends. Germline V gives CDR1 KGHSH, CDR2 LQKENI. The chain's CDR3 is CASSPDSSGNTIYF. The CDR3 DNA follows: TGTGCCAGCTCACCCGACAGCTCTGGAAACACCATATATTTT.

The rearrangement links TRBV7-9 to TRBJ2-7; maybe TRBD1 (6 bases). The CDR3 spans 15 residues. The V gene's germline CDR1 is SEHNR and CDR2 FQNEAQ (reference sequence). The V gene lost 5 bases and the J gene lost 7 bases, with 21 bases spanning the gap. CDR3: CASSTTGYGIEEQYF. The CDR3, as DNA: TGTGCCAGCAGCACCACAGGGTATGGAATAGAGGAGCAGTACTTC.

This clone has a single count. V usage is TRBV29-1 and J usage is TRBJ2-6, with D unresolved. Trimming stripped 7 bases from V and 4 bases from J, with 8 bases between. CDR3 length: 12 amino acids. CDR1 SQVTM and CDR2 ANQGSEA come from the germline V gene. CDR3 region: CSASSGANVLTF. The CDR3 DNA follows: TGCAGCGCCTCCTCGGGGGCCAACGTCCTGACTTTC. The variable domain in full, with the rest retrieved from reference TRBV29-1 and TRBJ2-6, is SAVISQKPSRDICQRGTSLTIQCQVDSQVTMMFWYRQQPGQSLTLIATANQGSEATYESGFVIDKFPISRPNLTFSTLTVSNMSPEDSSIYLCSASSGANVLTFGAGSRLTVL.

This clone occurred once. The CDR3 DNA reads TGTGCCAGCTTCCCCCGAGGGGGAGAGACCCAGTACTTC. Protein product: CASFPRGGETQYF. The chain joins TRBV27 to TRBJ2-5; possible D gene TRBD1, 6 bases. Germline-derived CDR1 and CDR2 are MNHEY and SMNVEV (reference sequence). Trimming removed 8 bases from V and 4 bases from J, with 14 bases in between. There are 13 residues in the CDR3.

In this sample, this clone turned up a few times. The CDR3 nucleotides read TGCGCCAGCAGCCCCGGGACAGGACCTAATTCACCCCTCCACTTT. It is translated as CASSPGTGPNSPLHF. The J gene is TRBJ1-6, the V gene TRBV5-1, with 8 bases that match TRBD1. Trimming removed 4 bases from V and 6 bases from J; junction bases left unmatched: 6. Per the germline V gene, CDR1 is SGHRS and CDR2 is YFSETQ. The CDR3 contains 15 residues.

The chain joins TRBV5-6 to TRBJ2-5; D unclear. Germline V gene data show CDR1 as SGHDT and CDR2 as YYEEEE. The CDR3 runs to 13 residues. Trimming stripped 3 bases from V and 5 bases from J, with 11 bases between. CDR3 residues: CASSSRVKETQYF. The DNA for the CDR3 is TGTGCCAGCAGCTCCCGGGTAAAGGAGACCCAGTACTTC.

V usage is TRBV10-1 and J usage is TRBJ2-1, with 9 nucleotides matching TRBD2. The CDR3 loop spans 15 amino acids. Germline assignment: CDR1 WNHNN and CDR2 SYGVQD (reference sequence). V lost 3 bases, J lost 12 bases, and 12 bases stayed unmatched. CDR3 in DNA: TGCGCCAGCAGTGATCCAGCGGGAGGAAATTGGTCGCAGTTCTTC. Its protein is CASSDPAGGNWSQFF.

V usage is TRBV5-1 and J usage is TRBJ1-2; 8 bases agree with TRBD1. This CDR3 spans 15 amino acids. Germline CDR1 and CDR2: SGHRS and YFSETQ. Trimming cost V 0 bases and J 0 bases; bases outside gene matches: 1. In nucleotides, the CDR3 is TGCGCCAGCAGCTTGGTACAGGGGGCTAACTATGGCTACACCTTC. This translates into CASSLVQGANYGYTF.

The chain is built from TRBV7-8 and TRBJ2-3; 13 bases line up with TRBD2. The CDR3 covers 16 residues. Germline CDR1 is SGHVS and CDR2 is FQNEAQ. V shed 4 bases and J 6 bases; nucleotides not matched to a gene: 7. The CDR3, as DNA: TGTGCCAGCAGCTCCCCACTAGCGGGAGGGACTGATACGCAGTATTTT. Translation gives CASSSPLAGGTDTQYF.

V is TRBV10-3 and J is TRBJ2-2, with D uncertain. Germline V gene lookup returns CDR1 ENHRY and CDR2 SYGVKD. V shed 0 bases and J shed 9 bases, with 11 bases lying between them. This CDR3 has 14 residues. In DNA, the CDR3 is TGTGCCATCAGTGAGTCACAACCTCACCGGGAGCTGTTTTTT. It encodes CAISESQPHRELFF.

The chain links TRBV7-2 to TRBJ2-2, with 8 nucleotides matching TRBD1. The trim removed 5 bases at V and 1 base at J, leaving 6 bases unmatched. This CDR3 spans 16 amino acids. CDR1 and CDR2 from the germline V gene are SGHTA and FQGNSA. CDR3 nucleotide sequence: TGTGCCAGCAGCCTCCGGGACAGGAGGAACACCGGGGAGCTGTTTTTT. Protein sequence: CASSLRDRRNTGELFF.

CDR3 in amino acids: CASSYSSDTQYF. In DNA form, the CDR3 reads TGTGCCAGCAGTTACAGCTCAGATACGCAGTATTTT. The gene calls are TRBV6-6 and TRBJ2-3, with D unclear. The CDR3 is made up of 12 amino acids. Trimming cost V 2 bases and J 4 bases, with 4 bases left between them. Per germline, CDR1 MNHNY and CDR2 SVGAGI (reference sequence).

This clone was counted only a few times. The rearrangement uses TRBV4-1 and TRBJ2-2; a possible D gene is TRBD1 (5 bases). Trimming cost V 0 bases and J 4 bases, with 21 bases left between them. CDR3 length: 19 amino acids. Germline V lookup: CDR1 MGHRA, CDR2 YSYEKL. DNA for the CDR3: TGCGCCAGCAGCCAAGATAAGGGGCAGCCCGATTCCCCCACCGGGGAGCTGTTTTTT. Protein sequence: CASSQDKGQPDSPTGELFF.

DNA of the CDR3: TGTGCCATCAGTGGAGGGGGGACTAGCGGGGTCGAAGAGACCCAGTACTTC. As protein: CAISGGGTSGVEETQYF. This sequence joins TRBV10-3 and TRBJ2-5, with 13 bases matching TRBD2. V trimming: 4 bases; J trimming: 3 bases; junction bases outside the gene matches: 8. Per germline, CDR1 ENHRY and CDR2 SYGVKD. The CDR3 is 17 residues long.

This clone has only one observation. This sequence joins TRBV11-2 and TRBJ1-4, with a weak D call TRBD1 (6 bases). This CDR3 comprises 15 residues. In germline, CDR1 is SGHAT, CDR2 FQNNGV. The V end lost 1 base, the J end lost 5 bases, and 11 bases lay between the germline ends. The CDR3 spells CASSLAGRGNEKLFF. Here the CDR3 DNA reads TGTGCCAGCAGCTTAGCGGGCAGGGGAAATGAAAAACTGTTTTTT. The variable domain in full, completed from reference TRBV11-2 and TRBJ1-4, reads EAGVAQSPRYKIIEKRQSVAFWCNPISGHATLYWYQQILGQGPKLLIQFQNNGVVDDSQLPKDRFSAERLKGVDSTLKIQPAKLEDSAVYLCASSLAGRGNEKLFFGSGTQLSVL.